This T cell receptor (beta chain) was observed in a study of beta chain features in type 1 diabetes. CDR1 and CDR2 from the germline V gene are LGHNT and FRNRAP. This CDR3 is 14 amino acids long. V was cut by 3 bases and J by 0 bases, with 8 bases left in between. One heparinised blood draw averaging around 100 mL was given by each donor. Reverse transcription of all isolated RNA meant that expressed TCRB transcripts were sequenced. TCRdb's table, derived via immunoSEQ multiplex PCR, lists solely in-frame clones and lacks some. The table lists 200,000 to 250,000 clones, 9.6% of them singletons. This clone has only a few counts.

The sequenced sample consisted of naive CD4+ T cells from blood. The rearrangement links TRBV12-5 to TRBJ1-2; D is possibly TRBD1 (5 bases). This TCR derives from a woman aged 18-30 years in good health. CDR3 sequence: CASGLETANYGYTF. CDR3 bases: TGTGCTAGTGGTTTAGAGACAGCTAACTATGGCTACACCTTC. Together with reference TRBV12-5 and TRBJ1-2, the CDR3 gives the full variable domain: DARVTQTPRHKVTEMGQEVTMRCQPILGHNTVFWYRQTMMQGLELLAYFRNRAPLDDSGMPKDRFSAEMPDATLATLKIQPSEPRDSAVYFCASGLETANYGYTFGSGTRLTVV.